Listed below are T cell receptor beta chains from one sample, sequenced in a study of T cells in Graves' hyperthyroidism and ophthalmopathy. MiXCR, applied by TCRdb to the multiplex PCR reads, yields one record per CDR3 protein. The repertoire holds 700,000 to 950,000 distinct CDR3 sequences, with roughly a third as singletons. The source material was blood. These receptor sequences come from a woman between 40 and 55 years old with Graves' hyperthyroidism. CDR3s include the opening cysteine and the closing phenylalanine or tryptophan. The D gene is left open where the match is weak. Rows give clone size only sometimes, using once, few, many, or a class for an expanded clone.

v_gene: TRBV29-1
j_gene: TRBJ2-7
d_gene: TRBD1
abundance: -
CDR3nt: TGCAGCGTTGTGCAGGACAGGAACTACGAGCAGTACTTC
CDR3aa: CSVVQDRNYEQYF

v_gene: TRBV12-3/TRBV12-4
j_gene: TRBJ1-2
d_gene: -
abundance: many
CDR3nt: TGTGCCAGCAGTCCCCACAGAGCCTATGGCTACACCTTC
CDR3aa: CASSPHRAYGYTF

v_gene: TRBV9
j_gene: TRBJ2-7
d_gene: -
abundance: -
CDR3nt: TGTGCCAGCAGCGCCGGGTCCCAAGGGGACGAGCAGTACTTC
CDR3aa: CASSAGSQGDEQYF

v_gene: TRBV6-5
j_gene: TRBJ1-5
d_gene: TRBD1
abundance: many
CDR3nt: TGTGCCAGCAGTTCCCTCACAGGGGGCAATCAGCCCCAGCATTTT
CDR3aa: CASSSLTGGNQPQHF

v_gene: TRBV7-9
j_gene: TRBJ1-3
d_gene: -
abundance: -
CDR3nt: TGTGCCAGCAGCTCACCACAGGGAGGAAACACCATATATTTT
CDR3aa: CASSSPQGGNTIYF

v_gene: TRBV25-1
j_gene: TRBJ2-7
d_gene: TRBD1
abundance: many
CDR3nt: TGTGCCAGCAGTGAATTGGGCAGGGGGCATGAGCAGTACTTC
CDR3aa: CASSELGRGHEQYF

v_gene: TRBV5-1
j_gene: TRBJ2-2
d_gene: TRBD2
abundance: -
CDR3nt: TGCGCCAGCAGCCGGCCGGGACTAGCGGGGGGGCGGCTCTCCGGGGAGCTGTTTTTT
CDR3aa: CASSRPGLAGGRLSGELFF

v_gene: TRBV5-8
j_gene: TRBJ1-2
d_gene: -
abundance: many
CDR3nt: TGTGCCAGCAGCTTGGCCAGGGTCTGGGGCTACACCTTC
CDR3aa: CASSLARVWGYTF

v_gene: TRBV19
j_gene: TRBJ1-1
d_gene: TRBD1
abundance: -
CDR3nt: TGTGCCAGTCTCCGTATAGGACAGGGGAACACTGAAGCTTTCTTT
CDR3aa: CASLRIGQGNTEAFF

v_gene: TRBV7-9
j_gene: TRBJ2-7
d_gene: -
abundance: once
CDR3nt: TGTGCCAGCAGCCAAGTTGTCGGATTGAACTACGAGCAGTACTTC
CDR3aa: CASSQVVGLNYEQYF

v_gene: TRBV12-3/TRBV12-4
j_gene: TRBJ2-7
d_gene: -
abundance: -
CDR3nt: TGTGCCAGCAGTCCCCCAGCGTCAGGGGAGCAGTACTTC
CDR3aa: CASSPPASGEQYF

v_gene: TRBV10-2
j_gene: TRBJ2-7
d_gene: TRBD2
abundance: -
CDR3nt: TGCGCCAGCAGCCCGTACCAGCGGGGTACCTACGAGCAGTACTTC
CDR3aa: CASSPYQRGTYEQYF

v_gene: TRBV2
j_gene: TRBJ1-6
d_gene: TRBD1
abundance: many
CDR3nt: TGTGCCAGCAGTGAGGACAGGGTCTATAATTCACCCCTCCACTTT
CDR3aa: CASSEDRVYNSPLHF

v_gene: TRBV20-1
j_gene: TRBJ2-3
d_gene: TRBD2
abundance: -
CDR3nt: TGCAGTGTAGCGGGGGGGAGTATCGGCACAGATACGCAGTATTTT
CDR3aa: CSVAGGSIGTDTQYF

v_gene: TRBV10-2
j_gene: TRBJ1-2
d_gene: TRBD1
abundance: -
CDR3nt: TGCGCCAGCAGCGGGACAGCCAGGGATGGCTACACCTTC
CDR3aa: CASSGTARDGYTF

v_gene: TRBV19
j_gene: TRBJ2-2
d_gene: -
abundance: -
CDR3nt: TGTGCCAGTACCCCGTGGAGGGGCCTTAACACCGGGGAGCTGTTTTTT
CDR3aa: CASTPWRGLNTGELFF

v_gene: TRBV19
j_gene: TRBJ1-5
d_gene: -
abundance: -
CDR3nt: TGTGCCAGTACTGGGGGACCGACTTATAGCAATCAGCCCCAGCATTTT
CDR3aa: CASTGGPTYSNQPQHF

v_gene: TRBV2
j_gene: TRBJ2-7
d_gene: TRBD1
abundance: -
CDR3nt: TGTGCCAGCGGCCGTGAGACAGGGGCGTTGTCCTACGAGCAGTACTTC
CDR3aa: CASGRETGALSYEQYF

v_gene: TRBV7-2
j_gene: TRBJ1-5
d_gene: -
abundance: many
CDR3nt: TGTGCCAGCAGCTTAGAGGTCAATCAGCCCCAGCATTTT
CDR3aa: CASSLEVNQPQHF

v_gene: TRBV10-3
j_gene: TRBJ1-3
d_gene: -
abundance: few
CDR3nt: TGTGCCATCAGTGCAGGGGTTCAGAGGGGAAACACCATATATTTT
CDR3aa: CAISAGVQRGNTIYF

v_gene: TRBV5-1
j_gene: TRBJ1-1
d_gene: -
abundance: many
CDR3nt: TGCGCCAGCAGCAATCCGGACAGGAACACTGAAGCTTTCTTT
CDR3aa: CASSNPDRNTEAFF

v_gene: TRBV6-1
j_gene: TRBJ1-2
d_gene: TRBD1
abundance: many
CDR3nt: TGTGCCAGCAGACAACAGGGGGCCCAATATGGCTACACCTTC
CDR3aa: CASRQQGAQYGYTF

v_gene: TRBV2
j_gene: TRBJ1-2
d_gene: -
abundance: -
CDR3nt: TGTGCCAGCAGTGAAGACCTGCAGTATGGCTACACCTTC
CDR3aa: CASSEDLQYGYTF

v_gene: TRBV12-3/TRBV12-4
j_gene: TRBJ2-2
d_gene: -
abundance: -
CDR3nt: TGTGCCAGCAGCAAAACCCCCTTCCAGGGGCACACCGGGGAGCTGTTTTTT
CDR3aa: CASSKTPFQGHTGELFF

v_gene: TRBV7-2
j_gene: TRBJ2-7
d_gene: -
abundance: many
CDR3nt: TGTGCCAGCAGCTTAGTGTCGCCCTACGAGCAGTACTTC
CDR3aa: CASSLVSPYEQYF

v_gene: TRBV12-3/TRBV12-4
j_gene: TRBJ1-3
d_gene: TRBD1
abundance: -
CDR3nt: TGTGCCAGCAGTTTCCCTACAGGGGTAGGAAACACCATATATTTT
CDR3aa: CASSFPTGVGNTIYF

v_gene: TRBV12-5
j_gene: TRBJ2-5
d_gene: TRBD1
abundance: few
CDR3nt: TGTGCTAGTGGATTTACCGGGACAGGGCAAGAGACCCAGTACTTC
CDR3aa: CASGFTGTGQETQYF

v_gene: TRBV4-3
j_gene: TRBJ1-5
d_gene: -
abundance: -
CDR3nt: TGCGTCAGCAGCCAGATTTTTGATAGCAACCAGCCCCAGCATTTT
CDR3aa: CVSSQIFDSNQPQHF

v_gene: TRBV20-1
j_gene: TRBJ2-7
d_gene: -
abundance: many
CDR3nt: TGCAGTGCTAGTACCTCCTACGAGCAGTACTTC
CDR3aa: CSASTSYEQYF

v_gene: TRBV6-5
j_gene: TRBJ1-2
d_gene: -
abundance: -
CDR3nt: TGTGCCAGCAGTTATAGACAGGATACTTTCTATGGCTACACCTTC
CDR3aa: CASSYRQDTFYGYTF

v_gene: TRBV7-2
j_gene: TRBJ1-4
d_gene: -
abundance: few
CDR3nt: TGTGCCAGCAGCTCCCCGTACGGGAATGAAAAACTGCTTTTT
CDR3aa: CASSSPYGNEKLLF

v_gene: TRBV29-1
j_gene: TRBJ1-5
d_gene: -
abundance: many
CDR3nt: TGCAGCGTTAGGAAGGGGAATGATCAGCCCCAGCATTTT
CDR3aa: CSVRKGNDQPQHF

v_gene: TRBV5-4
j_gene: TRBJ2-3
d_gene: -
abundance: -
CDR3nt: TGTGCCAGCAGTACTCCTGGGGCAGGAGGGACAGATACGCAGTATTTT
CDR3aa: CASSTPGAGGTDTQYF

v_gene: TRBV6-2/TRBV6-3
j_gene: TRBJ1-4
d_gene: -
abundance: -
CDR3nt: TGTGCCAGCAGCCCCAGGGACACTGGGGAGGAAAAACTGTTTTTT
CDR3aa: CASSPRDTGEEKLFF

v_gene: TRBV11-2
j_gene: TRBJ1-1
d_gene: -
abundance: many
CDR3nt: TGTGCCAGCAGTTTCTCCGGGACACCCCTCGAATCTTTCTTT
CDR3aa: CASSFSGTPLESFF

v_gene: TRBV19
j_gene: TRBJ1-1
d_gene: TRBD1
abundance: many
CDR3nt: TGTGCCAGTAGTCGTGGGACAGGGGGTACGGACACTGAAGCTTTCTTT
CDR3aa: CASSRGTGGTDTEAFF

v_gene: TRBV6-5
j_gene: TRBJ1-1
d_gene: -
abundance: many
CDR3nt: TGTGCCAGCAGAGAGGCAGGGATGAACACTGAAGCTTTCTTT
CDR3aa: CASREAGMNTEAFF

v_gene: TRBV7-8
j_gene: TRBJ1-5
d_gene: -
abundance: many
CDR3nt: TGTGCCAGCAGCTCGGGGCTCCTCGGCGTCAGCAATCAGCCCCAGCATTTT
CDR3aa: CASSSGLLGVSNQPQHF

v_gene: TRBV19
j_gene: TRBJ2-3
d_gene: TRBD2
abundance: -
CDR3nt: TGTGCCAGTAGTTCATCCGGGACTAGCGGGAGTTATACGCAGTATTTT
CDR3aa: CASSSSGTSGSYTQYF

v_gene: TRBV5-6
j_gene: TRBJ2-7
d_gene: TRBD2
abundance: few
CDR3nt: TGTGCCAGCAGCTTGGATAGGACGACTAGCGGGCCCACCTACGAGCAGTACTTC
CDR3aa: CASSLDRTTSGPTYEQYF

v_gene: TRBV20-1
j_gene: TRBJ2-7
d_gene: TRBD2
abundance: many
CDR3nt: TGCAGTGCTAGAGCTAGCGGGAGGGCCTACGAGCAGTACTTC
CDR3aa: CSARASGRAYEQYF

v_gene: TRBV7-6
j_gene: TRBJ2-5
d_gene: -
abundance: -
CDR3nt: TGTGCCAGCAGCTTAGTGCGGGACCTTAGCACAGATACGCAGTACTTC
CDR3aa: CASSLVRDLSTDTQYF

v_gene: TRBV18
j_gene: TRBJ2-5
d_gene: -
abundance: many
CDR3nt: TGTGCCAGCTCTCAGGGGTACCAAGAGACCCAGTACTTC
CDR3aa: CASSQGYQETQYF

v_gene: TRBV7-2
j_gene: TRBJ2-7
d_gene: TRBD2
abundance: many
CDR3nt: TGTGCCAGCAGCCAGCGGGGTTCGTTAGGAGAGCAGTACTTC
CDR3aa: CASSQRGSLGEQYF

v_gene: TRBV5-8
j_gene: TRBJ1-2
d_gene: -
abundance: many
CDR3nt: TGTGCCAGCAGCGTCGTTAGAGAGGAGGGCTACACCTTC
CDR3aa: CASSVVREEGYTF

v_gene: TRBV6-5
j_gene: TRBJ2-1
d_gene: -
abundance: -
CDR3nt: TGTGCCAGCAGTTATGTACAGTTAAACAATGAGCAGTTCTTC
CDR3aa: CASSYVQLNNEQFF

v_gene: TRBV7-2
j_gene: TRBJ1-2
d_gene: TRBD1
abundance: many
CDR3nt: TGTGCCAGCAGCTTAGTGGCGGGACAGTCCTATGGCTACACCTTC
CDR3aa: CASSLVAGQSYGYTF

v_gene: TRBV2
j_gene: TRBJ2-1
d_gene: -
abundance: -
CDR3nt: TGTGCCAGCAGTGAAGATACGGGAGCCCCCTACAATGAGCAGTTCTTC
CDR3aa: CASSEDTGAPYNEQFF

v_gene: TRBV7-9
j_gene: TRBJ2-1
d_gene: -
abundance: -
CDR3nt: TGTGCCGGTATATCCTACAATGAGCAGTTCTTC
CDR3aa: CAGISYNEQFF

v_gene: TRBV20-1
j_gene: TRBJ1-2
d_gene: -
abundance: many
CDR3nt: TGCAGTGCTAGTACCAGATCTAACTATGGCTACACCTTC
CDR3aa: CSASTRSNYGYTF